Below are 21 T cell receptor beta chains sequenced from a single sample in a study of T cell responses to AZD1222 COVID-19 vaccine (dated by TCRdb to about 2021). Library method: the immunoSEQ multiplex PCR assay. TCRdb obtained this table from immuneACCESS and retained in-frame rearrangements with V and J assigned. These tables miss some clones; where compared with another copy, unresolved V genes account for less than half of the shortfall, and the remainder is unexplained. The sample table shows more than 140,000 clones, and approximately 88% are seen once. Jointly, the top ten make up about 3.2% of the sample. What the time point label conveys for this sample: baseline before first vaccination. The treatment or condition label, read with the paper, signifies: meningococcal conjugate vaccine given as trial control. This material consisted of peripheral blood, taken on day 0 of MenACWY control vaccination. The source of these receptors is an adult in good health.

The chain links TRBV4-3 to TRBJ1-5, with D possibly being TRBD1 (5 bases). Trimming stripped 1 base from V and 3 bases from J, with 10 bases between. This CDR3 is built from 15 residues. Germline CDR1 LGHNA, CDR2 YSLEER. The CDR3 nucleotides read TGCGCCAGCAGCCAAGGCAGGGAAGTCAATCAGCCCCAGCATTTT. Residues: CASSQGREVNQPQHF.

The chain employs TRBV29-1 and TRBJ1-1; maybe TRBD1 (6 bases). The CDR3 loop spans 12 amino acids. The germline V gene encodes CDR1 SQVTM and CDR2 ANQGSEA. Trimming removed 7 bases from V and 7 bases from J, with 16 bases in between. The CDR3 is CSAPRGPFEAFF. The CDR3 region has the DNA TGCAGCGCCCCCCGGGGGCCATTTGAAGCTTTCTTT.

The J gene is TRBJ1-5, the V gene TRBV3-1 (or the pseudogene TRBV3-2); no definite D call. V lost 1 base, J lost 4 bases, and 14 bases lay in between. The CDR3 contains 16 residues. Per the germline V gene, CDR1 is LGHDT and CDR2 is YNNKEL (reference sequence). The CDR3 reads CASSQGGDISNQPQHF. DNA of the CDR3: TGTGCCAGCAGCCAAGGAGGAGACATTTCTAATCAGCCCCAGCATTTT.

This clone has a handful of counts. The V and J genes are TRBV4-3 and TRBJ2-7; 11 bases are a match to TRBD1. CDR1 is LGHNA and CDR2 is YSLEER in the germline V gene. V gave up 4 bases and J gave up 3 bases; unmatched junction bases: 5. The CDR3 is made up of 15 amino acids. The CDR3 DNA is TGCGCCAGCAGCCTTGGGACAGGGGGTTACTACGAGCAGTACTTC. It codes for CASSLGTGGYYEQYF.

This clone was counted only a few times. J is TRBJ2-7 and V is TRBV2, with a weak D call TRBD1 (5 bases). V was trimmed by 5 bases and J by 3 bases, leaving 14 bases between them. The length of the CDR3 is 14 residues. CDR1 is SNHLY, CDR2 FYNNEI, per germline. CDR3 sequence reads: CASSMTRTSYEQYF. In DNA form, the CDR3 reads TGTGCCAGCAGTATGACCCGGACAAGCTACGAGCAGTACTTC.

The chain employs TRBV24-1 and TRBJ2-7; no firm D call. Trimming shortened V by 7 bases and J by 1 base, and 7 bases separated the two germline ends. CDR3 length equals 12 residues. The germline gives CDR1 KGHDR, CDR2 SFDVKD. The CDR3 is CATSRSSYEQYF. DNA for the CDR3: TGTGCCACCAGCAGGAGTTCCTACGAGCAGTACTTC.

This clone appeared a few times. This sequence joins TRBV5-5 and TRBJ1-1; D gene unclear. Germline assignment: CDR1 SGHKS and CDR2 YYEKEE (reference sequence). V lost 4 bases to trimming and J lost 0 bases, with 10 bases between them. This CDR3 is built from 14 residues. The CDR3 DNA is TGTGCCAGCAGCCGCGGACGGATGAACACTGAAGCTTTCTTT. The encoded protein is CASSRGRMNTEAFF.

J is TRBJ2-5 and V is TRBV6-1, with TRBD2 matching over 11 bases. J gave up 5 bases and V 4 bases, and 9 bases lay outside the gene matches. Germline V gene data show CDR1 as MNHNS and CDR2 as SASEGT. The CDR3 is made up of 16 amino acids. Here the CDR3 DNA reads TGTGCCAGCAGTGGATTTCTAGCGGGGGGCCGGGAGACCCAGTACTTC. Protein product: CASSGFLAGGRETQYF.

In its sample, this clone was seen once. The chain is built from TRBV7-2 and TRBJ2-3; 10 bases agree with TRBD2. After removal of 2 bases from V and 0 bases from J, the junction contained 2 bases not matched to a gene. Germline CDR1 SGHTA, CDR2 FQGNSA. This CDR3 contains 16 residues. Here the CDR3 DNA reads TGTGCCAGCAGCTTACGAGCGGGGGGGAGCACAGATACGCAGTATTTT. Translating gives CASSLRAGGSTDTQYF.

This sequence joins TRBV5-1 and TRBJ1-2, with 9 positions matching TRBD1. There are 14 residues in the CDR3. V lost 3 bases to trimming and J lost 8 bases; unmatched junction nucleotides: 8. CDR1 SGHRS and CDR2 YFSETQ come from the germline V gene. CDR3 loop: CASSSYGTGSGYTF. The DNA for the CDR3 is TGCGCCAGCAGCTCCTACGGGACAGGGAGCGGCTACACCTTC.

In its sample, this clone was seen once. This chain joins TRBV3-1 (or the pseudogene TRBV3-2) and TRBJ1-4; D might be TRBD1 (5 bases). Germline V gene data show CDR1 as LGHDT and CDR2 as YNNKEL (reference sequence). This CDR3 has 15 residues. Trimming took 3 bases from V and 5 from J, leaving 13 bases between them. As DNA, the CDR3 is TGTGCCAGCAGCCAGTGGGGACTATCCAATGAAAAACTGTTTTTT. Protein product: CASSQWGLSNEKLFF.

This sequence joins TRBV9 and TRBJ2-2, with D possibly called TRBD1 or TRBD2 (5 bases each). Trimming stripped 4 bases from V and 0 bases from J, with 10 bases between. The CDR3 is 15 amino acids. Germline CDR1 reads SGDLS; CDR2 reads YYNGEE. The CDR3 reads CASSPGTTNTGELFF. CDR3 DNA: TGTGCCAGCAGCCCCGGGACGACGAACACCGGGGAGCTGTTTTTT.

The V and J genes are TRBV7-2 and TRBJ1-4; unclear D gene. Trimming cost V 3 bases and J 8 bases, with 10 bases left between them. Looked up from germline, CDR1 is SGHTA and CDR2 is FQGNSA. The CDR3 runs to 13 residues. This chain's CDR3 is CASSFNTGEKLFF. CDR3 sequence (DNA): TGTGCCAGCAGCTTTAATACTGGGGAAAAACTGTTTTTT.

J is TRBJ1-5 and V is TRBV24-1; no clear D. The CDR3 runs 12 residues. Per germline, CDR1 KGHDR and CDR2 SFDVKD. V shed 5 bases and J shed 6 bases, with 7 bases lying between them. The CDR3 nucleotides are TGTGCCACCAGTGTCTTCGGTCAGCCCCAGCATTTT. Amino acid sequence: CATSVFGQPQHF.

This rearrangement joins TRBV2 to TRBJ2-1; D could derive from TRBD1 or TRBD2 (5 bases each). Deletions cut 0 bases from V and 8 bases from J, with 5 bases between. Germline CDR1 and CDR2: SNHLY and FYNNEI. The CDR3 contains 12 residues. CDR3 sequence: CASSEAGDEQFF. Here the CDR3 DNA reads TGTGCCAGCAGTGAAGCGGGGGATGAGCAGTTCTTC.

This CDR3 is CASSAVSDSGTGELFF. The CDR3 region has the DNA TGTGCCAGCAGCGCCGTGTCCGACTCGGGCACCGGGGAGCTGTTTTTT. V and J are TRBV11-1 and TRBJ2-2; no reliable D call. The V and J ends lost 5 bases and 4 bases respectively, with 17 bases between them. Germline V gives CDR1 SGHAT, CDR2 FQDESV (reference sequence). The CDR3 extends over 16 amino acids.

This clone was counted once. The V gene is TRBV25-1, the J gene TRBJ2-7, with TRBD1 matching 7 bases. The CDR3 has 16 amino acids. CDR1 and CDR2 (germline): MGHDK, SYGVNS. The J segment lost 2 bases and the V segment lost 4 bases, leaving 11 bases of the junction unmatched. The CDR3 reads CASSAEQGSLTYEQYF. The CDR3 DNA sequence: TGTGCCAGCAGTGCAGAACAGGGGTCCTTAACCTACGAGCAGTACTTC.

The chain is built from TRBV7-2 and TRBJ2-2, with D unclear. The CDR3 length is 14 residues. Germline values: CDR1 SGHTA, CDR2 FQGNSA. Trimming shortened V by 3 bases and J by 4 bases, and 9 bases separated the two germline ends. The CDR3 spells CASSLRRATGELFF. CDR3 in DNA: TGTGCCAGCAGCTTGAGACGGGCCACCGGGGAGCTGTTTTTT. Full variable domain (missing parts from reference TRBV7-2 and TRBJ2-2): GAGVSQSPSNKVTEKGKDVELRCDPISGHTALYWYRQSLGQGLEFLIYFQGNSAPDKSGLPSDRFSAERTGGSVSTLTIQRTQQEDSAVYLCASSLRRATGELFFGEGSRLTVL.

This clone was observed a few times. The chain employs TRBV29-1 and TRBJ2-1, with 8 bases lining up with TRBD2. Trimming took 4 bases from V and 4 from J; bases not matched to a gene: 6. The CDR3 is made up of 14 amino acids. Looked up from germline, CDR1 is SQVTM and CDR2 is ANQGSEA. In DNA form, the CDR3 reads TGCAGCGTTGTAAAACTAGCGGAGTACAATGAGCAGTTCTTC. It encodes CSVVKLAEYNEQFF.

The chain links TRBV14 to TRBJ1-2; D is unclear. The CDR3 covers 14 residues. The V and J ends lost 0 bases and 2 bases respectively, with 7 bases between them. Germline V gene lookup returns CDR1 SGHDN and CDR2 FVKESK. The CDR3 region is CASSQDRFNYGYTF. DNA of the CDR3: TGTGCCAGCAGCCAAGATAGGTTCAACTATGGCTACACCTTC.

The rearrangement uses TRBV11-2 and TRBJ1-2; 7 bases map to TRBD1. Germline lookup yields CDR1 SGHAT and CDR2 FQNNGV. Trimming took 5 bases from V and 4 from J; bases not matched to a gene: 4. The CDR3 is 13 residues long. For the CDR3, the DNA is TGTGCCAGCAGCCCAGGGGGGGGCTATGGCTACACCTTC. It codes for CASSPGGGYGYTF.